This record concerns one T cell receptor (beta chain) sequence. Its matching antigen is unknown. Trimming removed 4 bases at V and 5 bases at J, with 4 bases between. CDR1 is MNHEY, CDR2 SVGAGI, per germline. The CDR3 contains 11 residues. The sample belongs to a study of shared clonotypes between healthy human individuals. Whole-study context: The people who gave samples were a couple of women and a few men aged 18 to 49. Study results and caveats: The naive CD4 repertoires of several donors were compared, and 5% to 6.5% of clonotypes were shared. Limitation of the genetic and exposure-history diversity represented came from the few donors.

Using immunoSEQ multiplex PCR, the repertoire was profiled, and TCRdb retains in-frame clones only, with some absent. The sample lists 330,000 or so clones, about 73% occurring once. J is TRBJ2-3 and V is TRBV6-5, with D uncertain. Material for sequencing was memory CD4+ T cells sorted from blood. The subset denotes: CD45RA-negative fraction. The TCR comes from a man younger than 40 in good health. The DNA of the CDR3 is TGTGCCAGCAGTTTACTAGATACGCAGTATTTT. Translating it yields CASSLLDTQYF.